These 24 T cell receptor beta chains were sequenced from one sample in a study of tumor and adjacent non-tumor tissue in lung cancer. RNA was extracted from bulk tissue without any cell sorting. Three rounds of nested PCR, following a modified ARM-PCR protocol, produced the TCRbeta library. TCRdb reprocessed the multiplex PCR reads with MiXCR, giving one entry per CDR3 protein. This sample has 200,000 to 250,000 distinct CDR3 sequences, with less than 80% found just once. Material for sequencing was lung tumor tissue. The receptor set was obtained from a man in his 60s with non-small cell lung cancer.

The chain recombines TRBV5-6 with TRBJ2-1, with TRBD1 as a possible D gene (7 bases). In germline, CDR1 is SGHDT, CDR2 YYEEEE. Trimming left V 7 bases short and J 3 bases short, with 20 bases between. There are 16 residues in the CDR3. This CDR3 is CASGQDRREVYNEQFF. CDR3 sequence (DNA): TGTGCCAGCGGTCAGGACAGGCGGGAAGTCTACAATGAGCAGTTCTTC. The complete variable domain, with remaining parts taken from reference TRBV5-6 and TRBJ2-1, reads DAGVTQSPTHLIKTRGQQVTLRCSPKSGHDTVSWYQQALGQGPQFIFQYYEEEERQRGNFPDRFSGHQFPNYSSELNVNALLLGDSALYLCASGQDRREVYNEQFFGPGTRLTVL.

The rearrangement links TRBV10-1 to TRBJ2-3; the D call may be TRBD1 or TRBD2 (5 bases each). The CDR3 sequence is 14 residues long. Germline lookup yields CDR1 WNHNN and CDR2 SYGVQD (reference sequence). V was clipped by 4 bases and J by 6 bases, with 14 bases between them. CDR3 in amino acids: CASSGDLYTDTQYF. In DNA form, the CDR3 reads TGCGCCAGCAGTGGGGACCTCTACACTGATACGCAGTATTTT.

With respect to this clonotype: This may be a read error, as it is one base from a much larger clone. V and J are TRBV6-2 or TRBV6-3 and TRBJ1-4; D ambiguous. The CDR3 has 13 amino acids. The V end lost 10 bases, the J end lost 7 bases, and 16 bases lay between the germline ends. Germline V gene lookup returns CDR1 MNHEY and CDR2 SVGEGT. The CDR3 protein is CATRPDNSEKLFF. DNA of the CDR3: TGTGCCACTCGACCCGATAATAGTGAAAAACTGTTTTTT.

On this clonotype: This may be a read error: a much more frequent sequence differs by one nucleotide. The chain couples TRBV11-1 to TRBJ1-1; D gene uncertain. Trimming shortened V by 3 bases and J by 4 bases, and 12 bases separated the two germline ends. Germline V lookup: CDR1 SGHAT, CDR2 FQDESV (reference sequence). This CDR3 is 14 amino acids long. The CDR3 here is CASSLRQRTTEAFF. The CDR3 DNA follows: TGTGCCAGCAGCTTGAGGCAGCGGACCACTGAAGCTTTCTTT.

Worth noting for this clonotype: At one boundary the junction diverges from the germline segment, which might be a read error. The CDR3 protein is CSVGGGLGGSELFF. The CDR3 region has the DNA TGCAGTGTCGGGGGAGGGCTAGGTGGGAGTGAGCTGTTCTTC. The chain employs TRBV20-1 and TRBJ2-1, with TRBD2 identical over 7 bases. The CDR3 runs to 14 residues. CDR1 is DFQATT and CDR2 is SNEGSKA in the germline V gene (reference sequence).

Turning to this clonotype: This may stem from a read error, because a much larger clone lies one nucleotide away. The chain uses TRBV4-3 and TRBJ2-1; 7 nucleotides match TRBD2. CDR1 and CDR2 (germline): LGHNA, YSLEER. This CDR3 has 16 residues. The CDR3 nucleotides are TGCGCCAGCAGCCAAGAGGGGGGGTTCTCCTACAATGAGCTGTTCTTC. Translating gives CASSQEGGFSYNELFF.

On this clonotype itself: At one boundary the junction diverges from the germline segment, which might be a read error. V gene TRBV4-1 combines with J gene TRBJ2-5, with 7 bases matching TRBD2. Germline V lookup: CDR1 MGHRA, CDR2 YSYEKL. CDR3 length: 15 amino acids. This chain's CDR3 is CASNQEQSGVRPQYF. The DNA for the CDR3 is TGCGCCAGCAACCAAGAGCAAAGCGGGGTCAGGCCCCAGTACTTC.

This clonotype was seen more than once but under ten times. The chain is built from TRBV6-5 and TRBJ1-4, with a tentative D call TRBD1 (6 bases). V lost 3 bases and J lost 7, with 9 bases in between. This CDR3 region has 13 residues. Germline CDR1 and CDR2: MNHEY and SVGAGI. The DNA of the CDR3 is TGTGCCAGCAGTTATAGGACAGCTGAAAAACTGTTTTTT. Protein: CASSYRTAEKLFF.

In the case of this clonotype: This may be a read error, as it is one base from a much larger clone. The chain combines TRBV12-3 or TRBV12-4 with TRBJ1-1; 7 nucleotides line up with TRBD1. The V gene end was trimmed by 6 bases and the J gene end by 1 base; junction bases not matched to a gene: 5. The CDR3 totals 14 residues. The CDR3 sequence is CASRVNRGNTEAFF. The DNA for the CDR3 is TGTGCCAGCAGAGTCAACAGGGGGAACACTGAAGCTTTCTTT.

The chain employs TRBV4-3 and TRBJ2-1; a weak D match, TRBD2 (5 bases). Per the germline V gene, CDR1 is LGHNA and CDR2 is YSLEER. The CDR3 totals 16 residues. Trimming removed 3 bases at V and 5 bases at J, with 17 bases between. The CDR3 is CASSHNREYQNNEQFF. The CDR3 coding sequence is TGCGCCAGCAGCCACAACCGGGAATACCAAAACAATGAGCAGTTCTTC.

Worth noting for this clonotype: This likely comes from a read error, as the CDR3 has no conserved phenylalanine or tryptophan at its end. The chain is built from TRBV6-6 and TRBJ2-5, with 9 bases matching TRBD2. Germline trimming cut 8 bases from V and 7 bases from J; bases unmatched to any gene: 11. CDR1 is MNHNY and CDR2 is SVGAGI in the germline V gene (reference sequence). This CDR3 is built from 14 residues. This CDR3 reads CASWSGGSVGTQYL. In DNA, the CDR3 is TGTGCCAGCTGGAGCGGGGGGTCAGTAGGGACCCAGTACTTA.

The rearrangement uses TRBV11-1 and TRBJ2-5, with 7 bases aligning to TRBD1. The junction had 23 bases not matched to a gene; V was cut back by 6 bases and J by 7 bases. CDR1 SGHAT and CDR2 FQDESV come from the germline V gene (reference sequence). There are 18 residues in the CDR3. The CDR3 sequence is CASSSGEPQAAPGGTQYF. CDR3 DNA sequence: TGTGCCAGCAGTTCCGGGGAACCTCAGGCTGCCCCAGGGGGGACCCAGTACTTC.

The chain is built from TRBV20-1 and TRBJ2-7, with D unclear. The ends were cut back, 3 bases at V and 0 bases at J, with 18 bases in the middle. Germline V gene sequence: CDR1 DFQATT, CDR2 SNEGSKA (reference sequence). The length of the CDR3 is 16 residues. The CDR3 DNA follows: TGCAGTGCTAGTGTCCGCAGTGTGGGCCCCTCCTACGAGCAGTACTTC. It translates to CSASVRSVGPSYEQYF.

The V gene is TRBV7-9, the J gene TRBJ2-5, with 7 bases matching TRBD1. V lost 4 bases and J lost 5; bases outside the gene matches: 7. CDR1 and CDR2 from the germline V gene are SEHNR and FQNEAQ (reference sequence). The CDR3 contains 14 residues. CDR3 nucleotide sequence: TGTGCCAGCAGCTCCACAGGGGTCCCGGAGACCCAGTACTTC. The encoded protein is CASSSTGVPETQYF.

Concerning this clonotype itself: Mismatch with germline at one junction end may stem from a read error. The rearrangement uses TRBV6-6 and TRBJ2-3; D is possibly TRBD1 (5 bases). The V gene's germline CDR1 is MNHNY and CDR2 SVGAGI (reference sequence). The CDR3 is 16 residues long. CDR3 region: CASSYLEARYTGTQYF. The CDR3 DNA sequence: TGTGCCAGCAGTTACCTCGAGGCTAGATACACAGGTACGCAGTATTTT.

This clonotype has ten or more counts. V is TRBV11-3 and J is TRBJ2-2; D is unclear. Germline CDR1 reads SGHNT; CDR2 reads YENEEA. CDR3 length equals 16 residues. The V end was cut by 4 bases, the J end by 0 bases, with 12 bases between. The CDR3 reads CASSSGMLANTGELFF. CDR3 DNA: TGTGCCAGCAGCTCCGGTATGCTAGCGAACACCGGGGAGCTGTTTTTT.

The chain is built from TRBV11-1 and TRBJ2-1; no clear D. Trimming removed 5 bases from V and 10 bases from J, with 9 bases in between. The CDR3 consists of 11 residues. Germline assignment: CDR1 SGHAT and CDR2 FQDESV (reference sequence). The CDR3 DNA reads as TGTGCCAGCAGCAAGACTCAGGAGCAGTTCTTC. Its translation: CASSKTQEQFF.

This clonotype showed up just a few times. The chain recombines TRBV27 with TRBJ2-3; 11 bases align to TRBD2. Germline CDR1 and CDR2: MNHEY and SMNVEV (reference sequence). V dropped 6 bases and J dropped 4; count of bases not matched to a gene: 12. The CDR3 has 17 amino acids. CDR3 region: CASRLNLHSGGADTQYF. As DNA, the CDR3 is TGTGCCAGCAGACTCAATCTCCATAGCGGGGGGGCAGATACGCAGTATTTT.

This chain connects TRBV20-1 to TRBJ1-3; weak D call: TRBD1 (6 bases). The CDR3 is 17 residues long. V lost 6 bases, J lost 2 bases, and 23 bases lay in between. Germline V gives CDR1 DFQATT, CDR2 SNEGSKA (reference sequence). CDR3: CSATNRDINTAGNTIYF. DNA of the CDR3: TGCAGTGCGACAAACCGGGACATCAATACGGCTGGAAACACCATATATTTT.

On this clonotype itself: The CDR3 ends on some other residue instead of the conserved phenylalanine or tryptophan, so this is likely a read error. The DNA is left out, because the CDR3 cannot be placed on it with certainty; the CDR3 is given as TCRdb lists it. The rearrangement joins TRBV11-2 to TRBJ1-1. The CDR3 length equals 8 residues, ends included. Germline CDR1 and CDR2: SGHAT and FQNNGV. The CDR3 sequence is CACSSHSI.

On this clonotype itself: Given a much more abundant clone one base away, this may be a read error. CDR3 protein: CSARDYSVRASYNEQFF. The CDR3 DNA sequence: TGCAGTGCTAGAGATTATAGCGTGAGGGCCTCCTACAATGAGCAGTTCTTC. The V call is TRBV20-1, the J call TRBJ2-1; D possibly corresponds to TRBD2 (5 bases). CDR1 is DFQATT and CDR2 is SNEGSKA in the germline V gene (reference sequence). This CDR3 has 17 amino acids. Trimming removed 0 bases at V and 0 bases at J, with 15 bases between.

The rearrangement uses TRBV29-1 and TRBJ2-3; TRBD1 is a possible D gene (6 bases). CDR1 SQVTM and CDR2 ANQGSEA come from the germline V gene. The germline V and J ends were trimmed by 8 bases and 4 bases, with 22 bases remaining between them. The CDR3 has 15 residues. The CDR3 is CSTRTAWPPPDTQYF. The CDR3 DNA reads TGCAGCACCCGGACAGCCTGGCCCCCCCCAGATACGCAGTATTTT.

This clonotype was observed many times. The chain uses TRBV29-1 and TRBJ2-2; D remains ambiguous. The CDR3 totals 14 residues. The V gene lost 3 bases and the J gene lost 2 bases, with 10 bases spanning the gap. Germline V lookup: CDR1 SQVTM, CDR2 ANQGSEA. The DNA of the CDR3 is TGCAGCGTTGACAGACAAGGAAACACCGGGGAGCTGTTTTTT. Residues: CSVDRQGNTGELFF.

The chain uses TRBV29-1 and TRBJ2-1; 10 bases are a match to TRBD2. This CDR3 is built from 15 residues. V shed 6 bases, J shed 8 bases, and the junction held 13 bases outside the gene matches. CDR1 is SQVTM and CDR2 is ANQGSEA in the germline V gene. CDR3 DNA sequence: TGCAGCGTAGCCGGGACTAGCGCCTCCTATGATGAGCAGTTCTTC. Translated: CSVAGTSASYDEQFF.